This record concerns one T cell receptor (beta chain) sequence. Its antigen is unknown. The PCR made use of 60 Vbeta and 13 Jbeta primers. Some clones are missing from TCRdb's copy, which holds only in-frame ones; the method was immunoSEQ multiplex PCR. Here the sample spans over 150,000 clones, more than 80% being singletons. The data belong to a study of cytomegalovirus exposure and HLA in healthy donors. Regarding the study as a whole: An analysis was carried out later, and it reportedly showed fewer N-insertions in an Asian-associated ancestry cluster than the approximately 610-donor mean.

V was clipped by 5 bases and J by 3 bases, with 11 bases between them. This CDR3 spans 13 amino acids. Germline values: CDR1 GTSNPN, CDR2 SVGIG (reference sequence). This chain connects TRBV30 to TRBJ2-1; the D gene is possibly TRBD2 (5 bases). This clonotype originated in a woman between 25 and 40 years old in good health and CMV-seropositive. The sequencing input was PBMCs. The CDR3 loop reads CAWAISVYNEQFF. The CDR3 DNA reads TGTGCCTGGGCTATTAGCGTCTACAATGAGCAGTTCTTC.